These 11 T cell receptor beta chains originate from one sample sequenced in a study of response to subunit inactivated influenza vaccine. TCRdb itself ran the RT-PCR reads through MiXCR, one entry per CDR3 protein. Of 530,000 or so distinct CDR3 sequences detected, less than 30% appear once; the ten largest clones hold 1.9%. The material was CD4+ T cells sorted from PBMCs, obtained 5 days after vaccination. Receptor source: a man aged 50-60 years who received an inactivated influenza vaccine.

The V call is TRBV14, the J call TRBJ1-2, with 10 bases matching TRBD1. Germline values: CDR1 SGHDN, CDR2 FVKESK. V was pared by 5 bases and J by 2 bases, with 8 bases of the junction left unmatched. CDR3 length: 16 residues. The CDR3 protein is CASSGAGQGRNYGYTF. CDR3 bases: TGTGCCAGCAGCGGCGCGGGACAGGGGCGGAACTATGGCTACACCTTC.

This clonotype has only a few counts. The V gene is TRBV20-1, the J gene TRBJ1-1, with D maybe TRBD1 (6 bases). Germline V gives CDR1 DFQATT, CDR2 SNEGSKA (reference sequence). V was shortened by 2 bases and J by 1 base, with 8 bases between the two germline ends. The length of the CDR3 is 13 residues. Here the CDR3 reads CSARKGGNTEAFF. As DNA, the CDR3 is TGCAGTGCTAGAAAAGGGGGGAACACTGAAGCTTTCTTT.

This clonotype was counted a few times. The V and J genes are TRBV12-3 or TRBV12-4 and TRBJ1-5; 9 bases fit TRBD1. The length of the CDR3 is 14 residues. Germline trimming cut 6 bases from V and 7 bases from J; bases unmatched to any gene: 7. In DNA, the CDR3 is TGTGCCAGCAGGGACAGGGGAATAGGGCAGCCCCAGCATTTT. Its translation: CASRDRGIGQPQHF.

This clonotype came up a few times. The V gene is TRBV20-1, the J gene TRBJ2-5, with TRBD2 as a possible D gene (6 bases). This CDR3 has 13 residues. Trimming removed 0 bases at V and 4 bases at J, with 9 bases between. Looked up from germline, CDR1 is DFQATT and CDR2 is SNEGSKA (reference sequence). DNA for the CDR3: TGCAGTGCTAGAGATACGCGGGGAGAGACCCAGTACTTC. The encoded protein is CSARDTRGETQYF.

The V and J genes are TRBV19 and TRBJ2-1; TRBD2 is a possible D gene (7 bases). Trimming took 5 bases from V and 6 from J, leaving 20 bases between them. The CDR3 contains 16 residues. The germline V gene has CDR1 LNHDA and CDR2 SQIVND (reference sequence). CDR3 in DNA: TGTGCCAGTAGTTCAGCGGGACAAACCTTACCCAATGAGCAGTTCTTC. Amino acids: CASSSAGQTLPNEQFF.

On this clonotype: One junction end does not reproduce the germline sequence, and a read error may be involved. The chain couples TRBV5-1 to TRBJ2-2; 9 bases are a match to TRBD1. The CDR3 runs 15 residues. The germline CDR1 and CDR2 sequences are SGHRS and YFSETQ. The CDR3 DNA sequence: TGTGCCAGCAGCTTGGAACAGGGGGCCCCCGGGGAGCTGTTTTTT. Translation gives CASSLEQGAPGELFF. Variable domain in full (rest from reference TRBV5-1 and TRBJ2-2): KAGVTQTPRYLIKTRGQQVTLSCSPISGHRSVSWYQQTPGQGLQFLFEYFSETQRNKGNFPGRFSGRQFSNSRSEMNVSTLELGDSALYLCASSLEQGAPGELFFGEGSRLTVL.

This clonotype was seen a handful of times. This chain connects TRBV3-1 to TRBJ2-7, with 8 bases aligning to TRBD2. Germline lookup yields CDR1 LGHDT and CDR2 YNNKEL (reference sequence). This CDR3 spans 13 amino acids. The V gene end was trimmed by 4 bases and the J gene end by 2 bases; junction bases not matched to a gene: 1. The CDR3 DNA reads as TGTGCCAGCAGCCGACTAGCGACCTACGAGCAGTACTTC. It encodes CASSRLATYEQYF.

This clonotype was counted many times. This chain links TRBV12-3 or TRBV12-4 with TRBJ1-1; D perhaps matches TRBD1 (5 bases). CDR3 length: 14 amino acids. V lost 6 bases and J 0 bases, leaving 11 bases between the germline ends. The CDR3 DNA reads TGTGCCAGCAGCCCCGGGACGGTGAACACTGAAGCTTTCTTT. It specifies CASSPGTVNTEAFF.

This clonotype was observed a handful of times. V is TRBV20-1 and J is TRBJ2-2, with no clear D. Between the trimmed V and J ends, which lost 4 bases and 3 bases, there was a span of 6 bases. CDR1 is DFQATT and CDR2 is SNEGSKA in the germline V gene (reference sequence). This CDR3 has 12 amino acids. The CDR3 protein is CSANRDTGELFF. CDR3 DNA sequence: TGCAGTGCTAACCGGGACACCGGGGAGCTGTTTTTT.

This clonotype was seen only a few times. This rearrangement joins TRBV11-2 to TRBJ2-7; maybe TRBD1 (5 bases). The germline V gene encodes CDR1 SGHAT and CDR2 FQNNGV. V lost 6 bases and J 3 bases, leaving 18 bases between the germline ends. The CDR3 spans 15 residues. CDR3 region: CASRQTVSGIYEQYF. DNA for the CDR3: TGTGCCAGCAGGCAGACCGTGTCAGGGATCTACGAGCAGTACTTC. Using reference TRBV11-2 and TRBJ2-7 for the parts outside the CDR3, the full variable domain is EAGVAQSPRYKIIEKRQSVAFWCNPISGHATLYWYQQILGQGPKLLIQFQNNGVVDDSQLPKDRFSAERLKGVDSTLKIQPAKLEDSAVYLCASRQTVSGIYEQYFGPGTRLTVT.

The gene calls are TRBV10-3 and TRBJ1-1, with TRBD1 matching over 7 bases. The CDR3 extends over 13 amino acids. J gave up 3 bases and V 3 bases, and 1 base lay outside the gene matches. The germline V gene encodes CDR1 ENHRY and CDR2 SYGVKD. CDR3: CAISDDRDTEAFF. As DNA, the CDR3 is TGTGCCATCAGTGACGACAGGGACACTGAAGCTTTCTTT.